The following is a T cell receptor (beta chain) sequence with its context. What it binds is not known. The sample belongs to a study of cytomegalovirus exposure and HLA in healthy donors. Findings and limits, study-wide: Many donors shared some public TCRs, even though most TCR sequences were rare. Cytomegalovirus status was reportedly diagnosed by the classifier with high specificity and sensitivity. The study recorded some 160 TCR beta chains that were cytomegalovirus-associated.

Trimming took 5 bases from V and 0 from J; bases not matched to a gene: 2. The CDR3 is 15 residues long. Germline loops: CDR1 SEHNR, CDR2 FQNEAQ (reference sequence). The repertoire was sequenced with immunoSEQ multiplex PCR; TCRdb's copy has only in-frame clones and lacks some. The table shows about 68,000 clones, with over 80% occurring only once. The approximately 120-subject validation cohort, separate from the 666-subject first cohort, included the donors. The chain links TRBV7-9 to TRBJ2-3; 10 bases agree with TRBD2. The TCR comes from a man between 18 and 29 years old in good health and CMV-seronegative. Material for sequencing was PBMCs. The CDR3 region is CASSPSGRSTDTQYF. CDR3 in DNA: TGTGCCAGCAGCCCTAGCGGGAGAAGCACAGATACGCAGTATTTT. Full variable domain (outside the CDR3, taken from reference TRBV7-9 and TRBJ2-3): DTGVSQNPRHKITKRGQNVTFRCDPISEHNRLYWYRQTLGQGPEFLTYFQNEAQLEKSRLLSDRFSAERPKGSFSTLEIQRTEQGDSAMYLCASSPSGRSTDTQYFGPGTRLTVL.